The 14 T cell receptor beta chains below were found in one sample sequenced in a study of blood T cell repertoires in COVID-19. Only in-frame clones appear in the TCRdb table, and some are missing; sequencing was by immunoSEQ multiplex PCR. The sample consists of 150,000 to 200,000 clones, roughly 85% of them appearing once. Sequenced input: peripheral blood. The origin of the receptors is a man aged 55 to 70 with acute or convalescent COVID-19.

The chain links TRBV5-1 to TRBJ2-1; 12 bases fit TRBD1. Germline V CDR1 and CDR2: SGHRS, YFSETQ. V was pared by 1 base and J by 9 bases, with 8 bases of the junction left unmatched. The CDR3 covers 16 residues. CDR3 DNA sequence: TGCGCCAGCAGCTTGAGGGGACAGGGGGCTAGCGGTGAGCAGTTCTTC. Translating gives CASSLRGQGASGEQFF.

V is TRBV6-6 and J is TRBJ1-2; 7 nucleotides align to TRBD1. Losses at the gene ends were 2 bases for V and 0 bases for J; bases not matched to a gene: 6. Germline CDR1 and CDR2: MNHNY and SVGAGI (reference sequence). The CDR3 consists of 16 residues. This CDR3 is CASSYGGQASNYGYTF. CDR3 DNA sequence: TGTGCCAGCAGTTACGGCGGACAGGCGTCTAACTATGGCTACACCTTC.

The J gene is TRBJ1-1, the V gene TRBV27; TRBD1 might be the D (6 bases). There are 14 residues in the CDR3. Germline V CDR1 and CDR2: MNHEY, SMNVEV (reference sequence). V dropped 6 bases and J dropped 2 bases, with 13 bases sitting between them. The CDR3 region is CASRRGGDNTEAFF. CDR3 nucleotide sequence: TGTGCCAGCAGGCGGGGGGGCGATAACACTGAAGCTTTCTTT.

The genes are TRBV11-2 and TRBJ2-4, with 7 positions matching TRBD1. V was pared by 5 bases and J by 0 bases, with 7 bases of the junction left unmatched. The CDR3 loop spans 16 amino acids. CDR1 and CDR2 (germline): SGHAT, FQNNGV. The CDR3 is CASSPRQGIAKNIQYF. The CDR3 nucleotides read TGTGCCAGCAGCCCGAGACAGGGAATAGCCAAAAACATTCAGTACTTC.

The chain has TRBV7-3 and TRBJ2-3; 10 positions match TRBD2. Unmatched junction bases numbered 2, after V lost 4 bases and J lost 1 base. CDR1 is SGHTA and CDR2 is FQGTGA in the germline V gene. The length of the CDR3 is 15 residues. The CDR3 region is CASSSGTSGTDTQYF. The CDR3 nucleotides are TGTGCCAGCAGCTCCGGGACTAGCGGCACAGATACGCAGTATTTT.

This clone has a single count. The chain is built from TRBV5-1 and TRBJ2-3, with 13 positions matching TRBD2. CDR1 SGHRS and CDR2 YFSETQ come from the germline V gene. V dropped 4 bases and J dropped 4; count of bases not matched to a gene: 9. The CDR3 has 17 residues. The CDR3 nucleotides are TGCGCCAGCAGCGTGATACTAGCGGGAGGGAGCGCAGATACGCAGTATTTT. It is translated as CASSVILAGGSADTQYF.

The gene calls are TRBV18 and TRBJ1-4, with D uncertain. Germline assignment: CDR1 KGHSH and CDR2 LQKENI. V was pared by 5 bases and J by 0 bases, with 16 bases between. The CDR3 contains 17 residues. The CDR3 sequence: CASSATDIYSTNEKLFF. DNA for the CDR3: TGTGCCAGCTCAGCTACAGATATCTATTCAACTAATGAAAAACTGTTTTTT.

The rearrangement uses TRBV30 and TRBJ1-5; 7 bases fit TRBD1. The CDR3 is 13 amino acids. Germline CDR1 is GTSNPN and CDR2 is SVGIG (reference sequence). Germline trimming cut 5 bases from V and 5 bases from J; bases unmatched to any gene: 6. The CDR3 DNA reads TGTGCCTGGTCGACAGGGAATTATCAGCCCCAGCATTTT. Translating gives CAWSTGNYQPQHF.

The chain joins TRBV29-1 to TRBJ2-1; D call uncertain. Germline V gene data show CDR1 as SQVTM and CDR2 as ANQGSEA. The V end lost 5 bases, the J end lost 5 bases, and 16 bases lay between the germline ends. The CDR3 has 14 residues. The CDR3 bases are TGCAGCGTTTATACCGGGTCCCGTCACAATGAGCAGTTCTTC. It is translated as CSVYTGSRHNEQFF.

The rearrangement joins TRBV5-1 to TRBJ2-3, with D possibly matching TRBD2 (6 bases). Germline V gene sequence: CDR1 SGHRS, CDR2 YFSETQ. Trimming cost V 4 bases and J 3 bases, with 9 bases left between them. The CDR3 contains 13 residues. The CDR3 here is CASSRDSTDTQYF. CDR3 sequence (DNA): TGCGCCAGCAGCCGGGACTCGACAGATACGCAGTATTTT.

V gene TRBV7-6 combines with J gene TRBJ2-2, with TRBD2 matching over 16 bases. The junction had 9 bases not matched to a gene; V was cut back by 5 bases and J by 3 bases. Germline assignment: CDR1 SGHVS and CDR2 FNYEAQ. The CDR3 sequence is 19 residues long. CDR3 in amino acids: CASSQLAGLAGGYTGELFF. CDR3 coding DNA: TGTGCCAGCAGCCAACTGGCGGGACTAGCGGGAGGGTACACCGGGGAGCTGTTTTTT.

V usage is TRBV5-8 and J usage is TRBJ1-4; 9 bases line up with TRBD1. Germline V CDR1 and CDR2: SGHTS, YDEGEE. J was trimmed by 0 bases and V by 2 bases; bases with no gene match: 8. The CDR3 is 18 amino acids. CDR3 amino acids: CASSFPGTGLATNEKLFF. For the CDR3, the DNA is TGTGCCAGCAGCTTCCCCGGGACAGGGCTTGCAACTAATGAAAAACTGTTTTTT.

The genes are TRBV7-9 and TRBJ2-2, with D maybe TRBD2 (6 bases). Germline lookup yields CDR1 SEHNR and CDR2 FQNEAQ (reference sequence). V lost 0 bases and J 8 bases, leaving 16 bases between the germline ends. This CDR3 region has 16 residues. The CDR3 region has the DNA TGTGCCAGCAGCTTAGCGACGGGACTCCCCCGGGGGGAGCTGTTTTTT. This codes for CASSLATGLPRGELFF. Full variable domain (remainder filled in from reference TRBV7-9 and TRBJ2-2): DTGVSQNPRHKITKRGQNVTFRCDPISEHNRLYWYRQTLGQGPEFLTYFQNEAQLEKSRLLSDRFSAERPKGSFSTLEIQRTEQGDSAMYLCASSLATGLPRGELFFGEGSRLTVL.

The chain carries TRBV3-1 (or the pseudogene TRBV3-2) and TRBJ2-7, with 9 nucleotides matching TRBD1. This CDR3 has 14 residues. Germline-derived CDR1 and CDR2 are LGHDT and YNNKEL (reference sequence). V was pared by 3 bases and J by 4 bases, with 4 bases of the junction left unmatched. CDR3 sequence reads: CASSQPGQGYEQYF. Written as DNA, the CDR3 is TGTGCCAGCAGCCAGCCGGGACAGGGTTACGAGCAGTACTTC.